Listed here are 8 T cell receptor beta chains from one sample, sequenced in a study of beta chain features in type 1 diabetes. Antigens of these TCRs are unknown. Study conclusions and caveats: Type 1 diabetes patients showed a moderate but significant shortening of TCRB CDR3s in all four CD4+ subsets.

Expressed TCRB transcripts were sequenced because the entire RNA isolate underwent reverse transcription. Profiled with immunoSEQ multiplex PCR; TCRdb holds only in-frame clones, not every one. The table has about 740,000 clones, under 15% seen once. Material: naive CD4+ T cells from blood. The source of these receptors is a man younger than 35 with type 1 diabetes.

This clone was observed a single time. The chain uses TRBV10-1 and TRBJ2-7; D is possibly TRBD2 (6 bases). This CDR3 region has 14 residues. In germline, CDR1 is WNHNN, CDR2 SYGVQD (reference sequence). Trimming stripped 4 bases from V and 1 base from J, with 11 bases between. In nucleotides, the CDR3 is TGCGCCAGCAGTGGAGGCGGGGATTCCTACGAGCAGTACTTC. Translation gives CASSGGGDSYEQYF.

This clone has only a few counts. The chain joins TRBV30 to TRBJ2-7; D could derive from TRBD1 or TRBD2 (6 bases each). The CDR3 spans 15 residues. Germline V lookup: CDR1 GTSNPN, CDR2 SVGIG (reference sequence). Trimming cost V 0 bases and J 2 bases, with 14 bases left between them. In DNA form, the CDR3 reads TGTGCCTGGAGTGTAGGAGCCGGGGGCGCCTACGAGCAGTACTTC. This codes for CAWSVGAGGAYEQYF.

This chain uses TRBV27 with TRBJ1-5, with D unclear. This CDR3 comprises 16 residues. Germline V gene data show CDR1 as MNHEY and CDR2 as SMNVEV (reference sequence). Trimming shortened V by 7 bases and J by 6 bases, and 22 bases separated the two germline ends. CDR3 DNA: TGTGCCAGCAATCCCAAGCCACCCGCAGCCGGTCAGCCCCAGCATTTT. This sequence encodes CASNPKPPAAGQPQHF.

This clone came up a few times. The chain carries TRBV11-3 and TRBJ1-2, with D uncertain. V was shortened by 1 base and J by 0 bases, with 3 bases between the two germline ends. CDR1 and CDR2 (germline): SGHNT, YENEEA. The CDR3 extends over 13 amino acids. The CDR3 sequence: CASSLGANYGYTF. CDR3 sequence (DNA): TGTGCCAGCAGCTTAGGAGCTAACTATGGCTACACCTTC.

This clone was detected a few times. DNA of the CDR3: TGTGCCAGCAGTGGGGGGACCTACGAGCAGTACTTC. Translating it yields CASSGGTYEQYF. This chain joins TRBV6-6 and TRBJ2-7; perhaps TRBD2 as D (6 bases). The CDR3 has 12 residues. Trimming took 5 bases from V and 2 from J, leaving 7 bases between them. Germline values: CDR1 MNHNY, CDR2 SVGAGI (reference sequence).

The rearrangement joins TRBV18 to TRBJ2-5, with 8 bases lining up with TRBD2. CDR1 and CDR2 from the germline V gene are KGHSH and LQKENI. The V gene end was trimmed by 3 bases and the J gene end by 4 bases; junction bases not matched to a gene: 4. The CDR3 has 14 amino acids. The CDR3 protein is CASSPDGRGETQYF. The CDR3 coding sequence is TGTGCCAGCTCACCCGACGGGAGGGGAGAGACCCAGTACTTC.

To note about this clone: Other nucleotide sequences in the sample specify the same CDR3. This chain connects TRBV5-4 to TRBJ2-5, with D tentatively TRBD1 (5 bases). CDR1 and CDR2 from the germline V gene are SGHNT and YYREEE (reference sequence). V gave up 0 bases and J gave up 2 bases, with 11 bases separating them. The CDR3 is 15 residues long. The CDR3 loop is CASSLGLAGQETQYF. CDR3 in DNA: TGTGCCAGCAGCTTGGGGCTGGCAGGGCAAGAGACCCAGTACTTC. The complete variable domain, with remaining parts taken from reference TRBV5-4 and TRBJ2-5, reads ETGVTQSPTHLIKTRGQQVTLRCSSQSGHNTVSWYQQALGQGPQFIFQYYREEENGRGNFPPRFSGLQFPNYSSELNVNALELDDSALYLCASSLGLAGQETQYFGPGTRLLVL.

This CDR3 is CASSQDDSGVADTQYF. The CDR3 DNA reads TGCGCCAGCAGCCAAGATGATAGCGGGGTGGCGGATACGCAGTATTTT. The chain recombines TRBV4-3 with TRBJ2-3; 8 bases are shared with TRBD2. The junction had 8 bases not matched to a gene; V was cut back by 0 bases and J by 6 bases. This CDR3 is built from 16 residues. Germline V gene sequence: CDR1 LGHNA, CDR2 YSLEER.